This T cell receptor (beta chain) is drawn from a study of Graves' ophthalmopathy and Graves' hyperthyroidism (dated by TCRdb to 2017 to 2018). Study-level background: Peripheral blood was collected before any treatment was given, at the time of initial diagnosis. In about six hyperthyroidism patients, the T-cell repertoire of thyroid tissue was compared with the T-cell repertoire of blood. After sampling, hyperthyroidism patients received methimazole starting at 30 mg daily, and ophthalmopathy patients received high-dose intravenous methylprednisolone. To explore V-J signatures distinguishing ophthalmopathy from hyperthyroidism, a discovery set of under 110 patients (about 43 ophthalmopathy, about 57 stable hyperthyroidism) was enrolled. An independent validation cohort was composed of 18 hyperthyroidism patients and 17 patients who later progressed from hyperthyroidism to ophthalmopathy. In total, around 140 blood samples were TCR-sequenced: fewer than 50 ophthalmopathy, 75 hyperthyroidism and about 17 hyperthyroidism-to-ophthalmopathy patients. The study used TCR beta repertoire signatures to distinguish Graves' ophthalmopathy from Graves' hyperthyroidism and to predict progression to ophthalmopathy. The 95 to 100 discovery patients were randomly divided into training and test sets at a 7:3 ratio.

The CDR3 measures 14 amino acids from cysteine to phenylalanine. Of the read, only the CDR3 DNA is kept; its 42 bases are in frame from base 1. Looking up the germline V gene yields CDR1 MNHNS and CDR2 SASEGT. V was cut back by 4 bases and J by 0 bases, leaving a gap of 10 bases between them. The ophthalmopathy patients had moderately to severely active disease, with a Clinical Activity Score of 3 or higher, a NOSPECS grade of 4 or higher, and a disease duration of less than 3 months. Patients were excluded if they had other autoimmune diseases, uncontrolled infections, pregnancy or lactation. Diagnosis was based on clinical symptoms, serum thyroxine, TRAb, thyroid ultrasound and orbital computed tomography. Ficoll-Paque density gradient centrifugation was used to isolate PBMCs from around 10 ml of fresh peripheral blood. Total RNA was extracted using Trizol reagent, and RNA quality was checked on an Agilent 2100 Bioanalyzer.

A note on this clonotype: Its antigen is still unknown. Base quality data are lacking; no much larger clone is found one base away.

Broad study findings and their caveats: In validation, the model predicted ophthalmopathy progression with about 70% sensitivity and 72% to 80% specificity; roughly 11 predicted patients were CT-confirmed with GO in a median of 6.5 months. In cross-validation, the 13-signature model distinguished ophthalmopathy from stable hyperthyroidism with 85% to 90% sensitivity and just under 84% specificity, and in the test set the corresponding values were around 80% and 75%. No statistical method was used to set the sample size in advance, and the investigators knew which group each participant was assigned to. Most expanded thyroid clonotypes with a frequency above 0.001 also appeared in blood, which suggests that blood repertoires may reflect the immune response in the thyroid.

For repertoire sequencing, TCR beta CDR3 regions were amplified from RNA transcripts. The first round of RT-PCR was done with HTBI primers and the Qiagen OneStep RT-PCR kit, and was followed by a second round of multiplex PCR, then size selection and purification. Sequencing of the libraries was carried out on an Illumina HiSeq2000 in paired-end mode with 100 bp reads. From the authors' description of their analysis: SOAPnuke was used to process the reads, throwing out any read that had adapters, had uncalled bases, had a mean Phred below 15, or lacked an exact constant-primer or identifier match. COPE v1.2.5 was used to merge high-quality paired reads. Unique nucleotide sequences were defined as clonotypes and aligned to IMGT TRB V, D and J references using MiTCR v1.1. Only V-J combinations with frequency above 0.0001 were analysed, covering around 99% of repertoires. A TCR clonal expansion and chaos score per V-J combination was defined as the ratio of F50 clonal expansion to chaos observed in the TCRdist matrix. Welch's t-statistics and random forest were used to narrow the features down to 13 V-J combinations, which were then fed into a naive Bayes classifier. The Morisita-Horn index was used to measure how similar the thyroid and blood repertoires were. The public reads were reanalyzed by TCRdb: fastp trimming at Q25, MiXCR alignment, in-frame beta chains only. Every entry covers one CDR3 protein and lists the most common genes and DNA from its rows. V and J calls and clone size were set by TCRdb, not the authors. The sample includes about 220,000 distinct CDR3 sequences, with about 22% observed a single time. Roughly 42% of the sample lies in the top ten.

This chain joins TRBV6-1 to TRBJ2-7; TRBD1 is possibly the D segment (6 matching bases). The sequence came from a woman aged 45-65 years with Graves' ophthalmopathy. Donor details come from another sample of the same person, matched by shared clones. Input material: peripheral blood. The nucleotide sequence reads as follows: TGTGCCAGCAGTGCCGGACAGCTCTCCTACGAGCAGTACTTC. It codes for CASSAGQLSYEQYF.